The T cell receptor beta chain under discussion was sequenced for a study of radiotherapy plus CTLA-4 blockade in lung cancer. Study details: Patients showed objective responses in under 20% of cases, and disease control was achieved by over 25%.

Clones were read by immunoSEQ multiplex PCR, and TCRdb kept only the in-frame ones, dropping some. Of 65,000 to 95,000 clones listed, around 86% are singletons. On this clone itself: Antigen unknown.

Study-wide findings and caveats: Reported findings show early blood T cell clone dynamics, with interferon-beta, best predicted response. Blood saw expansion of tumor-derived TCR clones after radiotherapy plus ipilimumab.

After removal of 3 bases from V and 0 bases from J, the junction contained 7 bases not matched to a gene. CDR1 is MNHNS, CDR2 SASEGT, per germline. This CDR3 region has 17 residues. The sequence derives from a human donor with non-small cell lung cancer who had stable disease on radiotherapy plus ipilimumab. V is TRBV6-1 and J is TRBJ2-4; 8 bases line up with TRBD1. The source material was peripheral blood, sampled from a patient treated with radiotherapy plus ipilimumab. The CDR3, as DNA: TGTGCCAGCAGTGAGAGGACAGGGAGACTAGCCAAAAACATTCAGTACTTC. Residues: CASSERTGRLAKNIQYF.